This TCR beta chain derives from a study of T cells after posttransplantation cyclophosphamide. As concerns this clone: The antigen remains undetermined.

Cyclophosphamide on days +3 and +4 followed busulfan-fludarabine conditioning and a marrow graft. Profiled with immunoSEQ multiplex PCR; TCRdb holds only in-frame clones, not every one. The sample yields around 330 clones, more than 45% seen once. Study-level points and caveats: TRB clonality was highly associated with recipient CMV seropositivity and reactivation. Later blood repertoires were often dominated by clones from the donor CD8+ memory compartment. TRB overlap between skin or GI tissue T cells and blood was limited.

The CDR3 is made up of 17 amino acids. Germline assignment: CDR1 LGHNA and CDR2 YSLEER. With V trimmed by 0 bases and J by 8 bases, 10 bases remained unmatched. The genes are TRBV4-3 and TRBJ2-1; 10 bases are a match to TRBD1. Here the sequenced sample was CD8+ T cells sorted from blood, taken more than 220 days after allogeneic stem cell transplant with posttransplant cyclophosphamide. The receptor comes from a female patient between 55 and 75 years old who received an allogeneic stem cell transplant from an unrelated donor, was CMV-positive, and had acute GVHD only. Some T cells may be supplied by the graft donor. CDR3 protein: CASSQDLPDRGRDEQFF. Written as DNA, the CDR3 is TGCGCCAGCAGCCAAGATCTCCCAGACAGGGGGCGGGATGAGCAGTTCTTC.